One and the same sample provided the 9 T cell receptor beta chains below, sequenced in a study of patients and donors after allogeneic stem cell transplantation. TCRdb reprocessed the RT-PCR reads with MiXCR, giving one entry per CDR3 protein. The sample gives 900,000 to 1,000,000 distinct CDR3 sequences, more than 15% of which show up once; 5.5% to 6.5% is in the top ten. Sequencing was carried out using blood, either unsorted or a sorted T cell fraction (not recorded which). These receptors were obtained from a human donor who was either an allogeneic HSCT recipient or a stem cell or donor lymphocyte infusion donor (not recorded which). It is not recorded whose cells these are; they may come from a transplant donor.

This clonotype was counted many times. V and J are TRBV4-1 and TRBJ1-1; D is possibly TRBD1 (5 bases). Between the trimmed V and J ends, which lost 6 bases and 0 bases, there was a span of 14 bases. This CDR3 region has 15 residues. Germline lookup yields CDR1 MGHRA and CDR2 YSYEKL. As DNA, the CDR3 is TGCGCCAGCAGACCGTCTGACAGTCTGAACACTGAAGCTTTCTTT. Encoded protein: CASRPSDSLNTEAFF.

The chain carries TRBV27 and TRBJ2-1, with D perhaps TRBD1 (5 bases). The length of the CDR3 is 13 residues. V dropped 0 bases and J dropped 5 bases, with 5 bases sitting between them. CDR1 and CDR2 (germline): MNHEY, SMNVEV (reference sequence). The CDR3 is CASSLSTDNEQFF. CDR3 bases: TGTGCCAGCAGTTTATCGACAGACAATGAGCAGTTCTTC.

The chain is built from TRBV5-1 and TRBJ2-1; 10 nucleotides align to TRBD1. The ends lost 2 bases at V and 5 bases at J; junction bases unmatched: 7. Germline V gives CDR1 SGHRS, CDR2 YFSETQ. CDR3 length: 16 amino acids. The DNA for the CDR3 is TGCGCCAGCAGCTTCATAGACAGGGGGCTTGACAATGAGCAGTTCTTC. It is translated as CASSFIDRGLDNEQFF.

The chain joins TRBV7-9 to TRBJ2-2, with 9 positions matching TRBD2. The CDR3 runs to 16 residues. Trimming cost V 6 bases and J 3 bases; bases outside gene matches: 8. The germline gives CDR1 SEHNR, CDR2 FQNEAQ (reference sequence). CDR3 region: CASRALAGEDTGELFF. Written as DNA, the CDR3 is TGTGCCAGCAGAGCATTAGCGGGAGAGGACACCGGGGAGCTGTTTTTT.

V is TRBV3-1 and J is TRBJ1-2, with D possibly TRBD1 on 5 matching bases. CDR1 LGHDT and CDR2 YNNKEL come from the germline V gene (reference sequence). This CDR3 has 14 residues. The V and J ends lost 4 bases and 2 bases respectively, with 11 bases between them. CDR3 residues: CASSPLTENYGYTF. CDR3 coding DNA: TGTGCCAGCAGCCCCCTGACAGAGAACTATGGCTACACCTTC.

The rearrangement joins TRBV15 to TRBJ2-7; 9 nucleotides align to TRBD2. With 4 bases clipped from V and 3 bases from J, the junction kept 7 bases outside the gene matches. There are 15 residues in the CDR3. Germline V CDR1 and CDR2: LNHNV, YYDKDF (reference sequence). CDR3 residues: CATSTRTSDVYEQYF. The CDR3 nucleotides read TGTGCCACCAGCACCCGGACTAGCGATGTCTACGAGCAGTACTTC.

In its sample, this clonotype was seen a few times. The V call is TRBV4-3, the J call TRBJ2-3; 9 bases fit TRBD2. V lost 3 bases and J lost 1; bases outside the gene matches: 5. The CDR3 contains 16 residues. Germline V lookup: CDR1 LGHNA, CDR2 YSLEER. The CDR3 DNA is TGCGCCAGCAGCCACCCTGAGCGGGGGGGCACAGATACGCAGTATTTT. Its translation is CASSHPERGGTDTQYF.

This clonotype was seen ten or more times. This chain connects TRBV5-1 to TRBJ2-1; D remains unclear. This CDR3 spans 16 amino acids. CDR1 SGHRS and CDR2 YFSETQ come from the germline V gene. V was shortened by 0 bases and J by 7 bases, with 17 bases between the two germline ends. CDR3 protein: CASSLGYLGGTNEQFF. The CDR3 nucleotides read TGCGCCAGCAGCTTGGGGTATTTAGGTGGTACTAATGAGCAGTTCTTC.

The chain has TRBV20-1 and TRBJ2-7, with TRBD2 as a possible D gene (5 bases). The germline V and J ends were trimmed by 6 bases and 7 bases, with 16 bases remaining between them. This CDR3 contains 12 residues. The germline gives CDR1 DFQATT, CDR2 SNEGSKA (reference sequence). The CDR3 sequence: CSARTSGGEQYF. In DNA, the CDR3 is TGCAGTGCGAGGACGAGCGGCGGGGAGCAGTACTTC.